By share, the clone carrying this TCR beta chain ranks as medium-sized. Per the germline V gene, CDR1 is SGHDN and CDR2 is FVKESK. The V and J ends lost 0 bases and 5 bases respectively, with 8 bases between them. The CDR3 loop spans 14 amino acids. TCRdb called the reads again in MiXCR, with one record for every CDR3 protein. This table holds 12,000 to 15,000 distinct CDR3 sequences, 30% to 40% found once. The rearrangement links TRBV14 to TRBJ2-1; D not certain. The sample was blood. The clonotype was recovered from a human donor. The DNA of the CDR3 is TGTGCCAGCAGCCAAGAAGCCTGGAACAATGAGCAGTTCTTC. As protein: CASSQEAWNNEQFF.